Described below is a single T cell receptor beta chain sequence and its context. The sample comes from a study of cytomegalovirus exposure and HLA in healthy donors. On the study more broadly: Prior work identified 100 million to 130 million unique TCR beta sequences in 150 million to 200 million T cells.

V was clipped by 4 bases and J by 7 bases, with 11 bases between them. CDR1 is SGHVS, CDR2 FQNEAQ, per germline. This CDR3 region has 13 residues. Healthy people donating bone marrow made up the donors. PCR was performed using 60 Vbeta and 13 Jbeta primers. The assay was immunoSEQ multiplex PCR, and TCRdb's table has in-frame clones only and misses some. This table holds about 160,000 clones, around 64% found once. The material sequenced was PBMCs. This TCR derives from a woman aged 25 to 39 in good health and CMV-seronegative. The rearrangement joins TRBV7-8 to TRBJ1-5, with D unclear. CDR3 sequence: CASSSSAGQPQHF. CDR3 DNA: TGTGCCAGCAGCTCGTCCGCGGGACAGCCCCAGCATTTT.